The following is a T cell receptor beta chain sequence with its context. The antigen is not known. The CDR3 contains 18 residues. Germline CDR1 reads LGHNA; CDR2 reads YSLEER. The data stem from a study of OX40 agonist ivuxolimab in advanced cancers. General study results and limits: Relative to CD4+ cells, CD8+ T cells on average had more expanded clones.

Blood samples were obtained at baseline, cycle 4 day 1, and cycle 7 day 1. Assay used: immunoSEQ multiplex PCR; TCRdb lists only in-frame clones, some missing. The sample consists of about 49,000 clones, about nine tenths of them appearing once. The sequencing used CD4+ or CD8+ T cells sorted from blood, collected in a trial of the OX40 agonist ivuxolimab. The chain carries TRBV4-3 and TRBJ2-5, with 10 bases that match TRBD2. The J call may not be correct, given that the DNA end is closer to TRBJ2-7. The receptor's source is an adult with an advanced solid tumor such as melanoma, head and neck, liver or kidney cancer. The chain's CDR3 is CASSPLRTSGPRSYEQYF. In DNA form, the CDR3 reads TGCGCCAGCAGCCCCCTGCGGACTAGCGGACCCAGATCCTACGAGCAGTACTTC.